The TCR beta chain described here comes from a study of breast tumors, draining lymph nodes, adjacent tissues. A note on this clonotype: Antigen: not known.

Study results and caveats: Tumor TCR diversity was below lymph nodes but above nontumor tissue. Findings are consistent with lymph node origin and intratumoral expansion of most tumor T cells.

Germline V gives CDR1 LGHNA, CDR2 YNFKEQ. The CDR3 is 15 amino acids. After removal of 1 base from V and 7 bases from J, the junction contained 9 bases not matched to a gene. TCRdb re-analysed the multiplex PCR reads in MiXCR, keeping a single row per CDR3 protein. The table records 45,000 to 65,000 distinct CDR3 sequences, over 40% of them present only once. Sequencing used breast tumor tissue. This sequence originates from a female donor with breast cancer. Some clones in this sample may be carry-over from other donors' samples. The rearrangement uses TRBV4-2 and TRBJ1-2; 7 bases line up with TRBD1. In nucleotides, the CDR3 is TGTGCCAGCAGCCAAGGAGATGGAGGGGGCTTTGGCTACACCTTC. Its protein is CASSQGDGGGFGYTF.